The 18 T cell receptor beta chains listed next were all sequenced from one sample in a study of OX40 agonist ivuxolimab in advanced cancers. The data were produced by immunoSEQ multiplex PCR, yet TCRdb's version contains in-frame clones alone and is incomplete. Among under 20,000 clones listed, around 60% were seen once. The sample consisted of CD4+ or CD8+ T cells sorted from blood, taken in a trial of the OX40 agonist ivuxolimab. These TCRs come from an adult with an advanced solid tumor such as melanoma, head and neck, liver or kidney cancer.

By proportion, this clone is medium-sized. The chain carries TRBV18 and TRBJ2-1, with D possibly being TRBD1 (5 bases). Trimming took off 3 bases at V and 0 bases at J, with 21 bases between the two ends. Germline lookup yields CDR1 KGHSH and CDR2 LQKENI. This CDR3 comprises 19 residues. The CDR3 spells CASSPRVRVYSGSYNEQFF. The DNA of the CDR3 is TGTGCCAGCTCACCCAGGGTCAGGGTTTATTCGGGCTCCTACAATGAGCAGTTCTTC.

This clone is a singleton in its sample. The V call is TRBV6-5, the J call TRBJ1-5; 7 nucleotides line up with TRBD1. Germline-derived CDR1 and CDR2 are MNHEY and SVGAGI. This CDR3 is 14 amino acids long. Germline trimming cut 7 bases from V and 7 bases from J; bases unmatched to any gene: 10. The DNA for the CDR3 is TGTGCCAGCACCTCCAGAGGGGGCGCCCAGCCCCAGCATTTT. It codes for CASTSRGGAQPQHF.

The chain has TRBV5-6 and TRBJ2-7; D gene unclear. Germline assignment: CDR1 SGHDT and CDR2 YYEEEE. The germline V and J ends were trimmed by 1 base and 3 bases, with 11 bases remaining between them. The CDR3 length is 14 residues. CDR3 residues: CASSLTNSIYEQYF. The CDR3 DNA reads as TGTGCCAGCAGCTTGACGAACAGCATCTACGAGCAGTACTTC.

This clone is categorized as medium-sized. The chain joins TRBV15 to TRBJ1-1; TRBD1 aligns across 9 bases. The CDR3 runs to 15 residues. Looked up from germline, CDR1 is LNHNV and CDR2 is YYDKDF (reference sequence). V lost 2 bases, J lost 8 bases, and 9 bases stayed unmatched. The CDR3 DNA is TGTGCCACCAGCAGATCTCGACAGGGGGGCCCCGAAGCTTTCTTT. Residues: CATSRSRQGGPEAFF.

By share, this clone counts as medium-sized. V is TRBV19 and J is TRBJ2-7, with a weak D call TRBD1 (6 bases). Germline CDR1 reads LNHDA; CDR2 reads SQIVND (reference sequence). V lost 5 bases and J lost 6, with 14 bases in between. The CDR3 sequence is 13 residues long. The CDR3 DNA follows: TGTGCCAGTAGTTCAATGCAGGGGAGCGAGCAGTACTTC. Protein product: CASSSMQGSEQYF.

V usage is TRBV4-3 and J usage is TRBJ1-2; D remains unclear. CDR1 and CDR2 (germline): LGHNA, YSLEER. The CDR3 is 14 amino acids. V shed 0 bases and J shed 1 base, with 6 bases lying between them. The CDR3 loop reads CASSQDLGNYGYTF. The CDR3 DNA is TGCGCCAGCAGCCAAGATCTGGGTAACTATGGCTACACCTTC.

This clone ranks as medium-sized. This rearrangement joins TRBV19 to TRBJ1-2, with 8 bases identical to TRBD1. CDR3 size: 15 residues. CDR1 and CDR2 (germline): LNHDA, SQIVND (reference sequence). V lost 5 bases and J lost 7; bases outside the gene matches: 12. CDR3 sequence (DNA): TGTGCCAGTAGTCCGGACAGGGATTCATTCGGTGGCTACACCTTC. Translated, it gives CASSPDRDSFGGYTF.

This chain links TRBV6-6 with TRBJ1-5, with D uncertain. Germline V gives CDR1 MNHNY, CDR2 SVGAGI (reference sequence). The V and J ends lost 1 base and 6 bases respectively, with 4 bases between them. The CDR3 is made up of 12 amino acids. CDR3 coding DNA: TGTGCCAGCAGTTACTTTTCTCAGCCCCAGCATTTT. Translation gives CASSYFSQPQHF.

The rearrangement uses TRBV7-9 and TRBJ2-2; 12 nucleotides agree with TRBD1. V lost 5 bases to trimming and J lost 9 bases; unmatched junction nucleotides: 13. The CDR3 loop spans 17 amino acids. Germline V gene sequence: CDR1 SEHNR, CDR2 FQNEAQ (reference sequence). CDR3 protein: CASSRDRGQSRARELFF. CDR3 in DNA: TGTGCCAGCAGCAGGGACAGGGGGCAAAGCAGGGCTCGGGAGCTGTTTTTT.

The chain has TRBV4-3 and TRBJ1-2, with D hard to call. Germline CDR1 is LGHNA and CDR2 is YSLEER. This CDR3 has 16 residues. V lost 0 bases to trimming and J lost 0 bases, with 11 bases between them. This chain's CDR3 is CASSQDEAGPNYGYTF. The CDR3 nucleotides read TGCGCCAGCAGCCAAGACGAAGCGGGTCCTAACTATGGCTACACCTTC.

The DNA of the CDR3 is TGTGCCAGCAGCGTAGAAGGGACAGGGGTTTACAATGAGCAGTTCTTC. This translates into CASSVEGTGVYNEQFF. This sequence joins TRBV9 and TRBJ2-1, with 10 bases identical to TRBD1. J gave up 4 bases and V 0 bases, and 4 bases lay outside the gene matches. The CDR3 has 16 amino acids. The germline gives CDR1 SGDLS, CDR2 YYNGEE. Based on the CDR3 plus reference TRBV9 and TRBJ2-1, the full variable domain is DSGVTQTPKHLITATGQRVTLRCSPRSGDLSVYWYQQSLDQGLQFLIQYYNGEERAKGNILERFSAQQFPDLHSELNLSSLELGDSALYFCASSVEGTGVYNEQFFGPGTRLTVL.

The chain recombines TRBV7-8 with TRBJ2-1, with D maybe TRBD1 (6 bases). Germline CDR1 and CDR2: SGHVS and FQNEAQ. The CDR3 has 15 amino acids. Trimming left V 1 base short and J 9 bases short, with 16 bases between. CDR3 nucleotide sequence: TGTGCCAGCAGCTTAGTGACAGGCAGTAGGAGTGAGCAGTTCTTC. Encoded protein: CASSLVTGSRSEQFF.

The gene calls are TRBV9 and TRBJ2-7; D not certain. CDR3 length equals 11 residues. V was clipped by 3 bases and J by 3 bases, with 4 bases between them. Germline V CDR1 and CDR2: SGDLS, YYNGEE. The CDR3 region has the DNA TGTGCCAGCAGCGAATACTACGAGCAGTACTTC. Encoded protein: CASSEYYEQYF.

This clone came up a few times. V and J are TRBV27 and TRBJ2-1, with 7 bases that match TRBD1. The CDR3 is 14 amino acids. The ends lost 1 base at V and 4 bases at J; junction bases unmatched: 1. The germline gives CDR1 MNHEY, CDR2 SMNVEV (reference sequence). CDR3 in DNA: TGTGCCAGCAGTTTATTGGGACAGTACAATGAGCAGTTCTTC. Residues: CASSLLGQYNEQFF.

The rearrangement joins TRBV7-9 to TRBJ2-1; 10 nucleotides line up with TRBD2. CDR3 length equals 15 residues. Germline-derived CDR1 and CDR2 are SEHNR and FQNEAQ (reference sequence). Trimming at V came to 0 bases and at J to 8 bases, leaving 4 bases not matched to a gene. The DNA of the CDR3 is TGTGCCAGCAGCTTAGCGAGCGGGGGGGCCTATGAGCAGTTCTTC. Its translation: CASSLASGGAYEQFF.

The chain links TRBV6-4 to TRBJ2-1, with TRBD2 matching over 8 bases. Germline CDR1 and CDR2: MRHNA and SNTAGT. The trim removed 3 bases at V and 6 bases at J, leaving 7 bases unmatched. The CDR3 extends over 15 amino acids. The CDR3 DNA follows: TGTGCCAGCAGTGAACTAGCGGACCCCGGCAATGAGCAGTTCTTC. Its protein is CASSELADPGNEQFF.

This sequence joins TRBV19 and TRBJ1-1; no clear D. The CDR3 extends over 15 amino acids. Germline assignment: CDR1 LNHDA and CDR2 SQIVND (reference sequence). V was trimmed by 7 bases and J by 0 bases, leaving 15 bases between them. CDR3: CASIRRVNVNTEAFF. CDR3 DNA sequence: TGTGCCAGTATACGGCGGGTTAACGTGAACACTGAAGCTTTCTTT.

This rearrangement joins TRBV9 to TRBJ2-5; D might be TRBD2 (5 bases). V lost 0 bases and J 5 bases, leaving 14 bases between the germline ends. CDR3 length: 15 amino acids. Looked up from germline, CDR1 is SGDLS and CDR2 is YYNGEE. The CDR3 nucleotides are TGTGCCAGCAGCGTAGCTATGACGAGAGGGGAGACCCAGTACTTC. It encodes CASSVAMTRGETQYF.